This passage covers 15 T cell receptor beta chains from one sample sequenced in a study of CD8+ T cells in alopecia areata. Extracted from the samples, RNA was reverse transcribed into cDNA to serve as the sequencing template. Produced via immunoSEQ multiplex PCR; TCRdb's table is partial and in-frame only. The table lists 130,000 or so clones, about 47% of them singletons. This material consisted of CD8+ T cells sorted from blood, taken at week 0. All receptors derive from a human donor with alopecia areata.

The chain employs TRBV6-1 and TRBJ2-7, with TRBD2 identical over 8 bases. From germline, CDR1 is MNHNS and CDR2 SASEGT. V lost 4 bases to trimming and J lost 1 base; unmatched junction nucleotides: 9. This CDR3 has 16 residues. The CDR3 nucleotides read TGTGCCAGCAGTGCGCCGGTTGCGGGGGGTTCCTACGAGCAGTACTTC. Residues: CASSAPVAGGSYEQYF.

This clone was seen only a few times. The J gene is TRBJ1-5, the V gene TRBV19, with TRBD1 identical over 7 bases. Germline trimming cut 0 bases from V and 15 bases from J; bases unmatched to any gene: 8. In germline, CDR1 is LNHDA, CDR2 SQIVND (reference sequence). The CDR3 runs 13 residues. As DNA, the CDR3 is TGTGCCAGTAGTATAGATCGGGACAGCCTACGGCATTTT. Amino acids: CASSIDRDSLRHF. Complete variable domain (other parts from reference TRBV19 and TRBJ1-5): DGGITQSPKYLFRKEGQNVTLSCEQNLNHDAMYWYRQDPGQGLRLIYYSQIVNDFQKGDIAEGYSVSREKKESFPLTVTSAQKNPTAFYLCASSIDRDSLRHFGDGTRLSIL.

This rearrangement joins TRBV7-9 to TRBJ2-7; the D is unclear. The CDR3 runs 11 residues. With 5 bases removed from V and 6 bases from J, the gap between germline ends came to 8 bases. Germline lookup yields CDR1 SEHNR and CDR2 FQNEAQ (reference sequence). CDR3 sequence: CASSRSVEQYF. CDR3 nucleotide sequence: TGTGCCAGCAGCCGATCCGTCGAGCAGTACTTC.

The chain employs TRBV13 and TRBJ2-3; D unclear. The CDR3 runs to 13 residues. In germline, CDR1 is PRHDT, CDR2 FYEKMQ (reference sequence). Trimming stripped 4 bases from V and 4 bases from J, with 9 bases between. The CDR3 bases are TGTGCCAGCAGCTCCCTCCTGCCAGATACGCAGTATTTT. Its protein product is CASSSLLPDTQYF.

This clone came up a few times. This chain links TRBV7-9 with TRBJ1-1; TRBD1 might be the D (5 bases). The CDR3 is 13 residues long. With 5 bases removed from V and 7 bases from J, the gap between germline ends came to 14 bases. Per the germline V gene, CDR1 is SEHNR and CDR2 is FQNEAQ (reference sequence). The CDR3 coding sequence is TGTGCCAGCAGCATCGACAGTTTTTTTGAAGCTTTCTTT. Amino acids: CASSIDSFFEAFF.

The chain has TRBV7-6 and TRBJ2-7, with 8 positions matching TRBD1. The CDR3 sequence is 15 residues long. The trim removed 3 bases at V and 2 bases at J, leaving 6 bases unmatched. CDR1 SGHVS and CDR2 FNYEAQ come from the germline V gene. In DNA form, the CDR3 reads TGTGCCAGCAGCTTGGGGACAGGAGGGGCCTACGAGCAGTACTTC. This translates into CASSLGTGGAYEQYF.

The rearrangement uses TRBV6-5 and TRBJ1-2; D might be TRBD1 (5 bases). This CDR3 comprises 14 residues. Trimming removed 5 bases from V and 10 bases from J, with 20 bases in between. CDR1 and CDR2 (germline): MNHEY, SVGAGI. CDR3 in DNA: TGTGCCAGCAGTCCCACCGGGACGGCTCTGGACTACACCTTC. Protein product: CASSPTGTALDYTF.

In DNA, the CDR3 is TGTGCCACCAGCAAGGGAGATGAAAAACTGTTTTTT. Its protein product is CATSKGDEKLFF. This sequence joins TRBV15 and TRBJ1-4; D is ambiguous. Germline V gives CDR1 LNHNV, CDR2 YYDKDF (reference sequence). The CDR3 has 12 amino acids. V gave up 4 bases and J gave up 6 bases, with 6 bases separating them.

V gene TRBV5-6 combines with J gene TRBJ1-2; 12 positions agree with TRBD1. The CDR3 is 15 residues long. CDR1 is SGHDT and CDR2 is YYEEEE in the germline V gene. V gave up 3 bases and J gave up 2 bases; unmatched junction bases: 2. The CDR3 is CASSWGTGGNYGYTF. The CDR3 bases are TGTGCCAGCAGCTGGGGGACAGGGGGCAACTATGGCTACACCTTC.

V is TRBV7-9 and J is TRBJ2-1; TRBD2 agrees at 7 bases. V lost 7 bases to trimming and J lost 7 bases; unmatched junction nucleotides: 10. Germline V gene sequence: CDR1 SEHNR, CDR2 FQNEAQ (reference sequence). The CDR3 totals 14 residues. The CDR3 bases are TGTGCCAGCACCTCGGGGGTGCGGGAGAATGAGCAGTTCTTC. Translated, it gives CASTSGVRENEQFF.

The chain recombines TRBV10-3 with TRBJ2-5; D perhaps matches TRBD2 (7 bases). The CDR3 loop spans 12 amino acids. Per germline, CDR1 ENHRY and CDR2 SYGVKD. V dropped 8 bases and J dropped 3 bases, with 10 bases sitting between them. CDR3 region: CAIGGAEETQYF. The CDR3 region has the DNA TGTGCCATCGGGGGGGCCGAAGAGACCCAGTACTTC.

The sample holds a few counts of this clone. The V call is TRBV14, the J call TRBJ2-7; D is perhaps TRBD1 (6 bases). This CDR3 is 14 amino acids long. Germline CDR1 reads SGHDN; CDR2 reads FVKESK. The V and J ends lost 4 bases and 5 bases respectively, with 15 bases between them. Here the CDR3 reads CASSPRDMVHEQYF. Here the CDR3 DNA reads TGTGCCAGCAGCCCAAGGGACATGGTCCACGAGCAGTACTTC.

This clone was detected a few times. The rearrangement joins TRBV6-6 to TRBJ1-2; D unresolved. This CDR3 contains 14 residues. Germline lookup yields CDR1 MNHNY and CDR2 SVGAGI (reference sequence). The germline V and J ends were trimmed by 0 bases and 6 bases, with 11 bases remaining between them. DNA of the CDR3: TGTGCCAGCAGTTACTCAGAGGGTGGGGATGGCTACACCTTC. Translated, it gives CASSYSEGGDGYTF.

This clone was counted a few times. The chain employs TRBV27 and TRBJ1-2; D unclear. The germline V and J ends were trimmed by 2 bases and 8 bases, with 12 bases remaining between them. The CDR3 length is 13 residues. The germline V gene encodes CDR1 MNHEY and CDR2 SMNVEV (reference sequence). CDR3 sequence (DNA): TGTGCCAGCAGTTTAAGTGGATCTTGGGGCTACACCTTC. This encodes CASSLSGSWGYTF.

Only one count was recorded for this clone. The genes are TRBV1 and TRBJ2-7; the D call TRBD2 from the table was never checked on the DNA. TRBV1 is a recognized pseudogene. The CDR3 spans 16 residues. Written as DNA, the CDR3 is TGCACCAGCAGCCAAGAAGAGGGCATCTGGGTCTACGAGCAGTACTTC. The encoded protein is CTSSQEEGIWVYEQYF.